This T cell receptor (beta chain) was recovered during a study of blood T cell repertoires in COVID-19. Study information: Samples taken during acute and convalescent COVID-19 were collected in the United States, Italy and Spain. T cells, B-cell-depleted T cells, or PBMCs supplied cDNA or gDNA.

As originally analysed: Counts of nucleated cells, estimated from reference gene primer amplification, were obtained. The table came from immunoSEQ multiplex PCR; TCRdb's copy has only in-frame clones and leaves some out. V and J calls and clone size are as listed in that table; D and trimming were resolved from the DNA. The sample yields about 240,000 clones, around four fifths seen once. This clone appeared a few times. Trimming cost V 8 bases and J 2 bases; bases outside gene matches: 6. In germline, CDR1 is MNHEY, CDR2 SVGAGI. This CDR3 contains 13 residues. The receptor comes from a man younger than 45 who had recovered from COVID-19. Source material: peripheral blood. The gene calls are TRBV6-5 and TRBJ2-7; 7 nucleotides agree with TRBD2. The CDR3 bases are TGTGCCAGCTCGGGGGGTAACGCCTACGAGCAGTACTTC. It encodes CASSGGNAYEQYF.